Detailed here is one TCR beta chain. This entry comes from a study of blood T cell repertoires in COVID-19. Study context: The United States, Italy and Spain were the sources of the acute and convalescent COVID-19 samples. Sample material is recorded as cDNA or gDNA derived from T cells, B-cell-depleted T cells, or PBMCs.

In the authors' methods: Estimates of nucleated cell counts were drawn from the amplification of reference gene primers. Profiling relied on immunoSEQ multiplex PCR, and the TCRdb table lists in-frame clones only, not all of them. The DNA gave D and trimming, while V, J and clone size come from that table. The data hold 50,000 to 60,000 clones, with 65% to 85% observed a single time. Germline CDR1 MNHEY, CDR2 SVGAGI. The length of the CDR3 is 13 residues. The V gene lost 8 bases and the J gene lost 5 bases, with 15 bases spanning the gap. The sample was peripheral blood. This TCR was recovered from a man aged 35 to 55 with acute or convalescent COVID-19. This sequence joins TRBV6-5 and TRBJ1-1; D might be TRBD1 (5 bases). Here the CDR3 reads CASWTGVGTEAFF. The CDR3 nucleotides are TGTGCCAGCTGGACGGGGGTTGGGACTGAAGCTTTCTTT.